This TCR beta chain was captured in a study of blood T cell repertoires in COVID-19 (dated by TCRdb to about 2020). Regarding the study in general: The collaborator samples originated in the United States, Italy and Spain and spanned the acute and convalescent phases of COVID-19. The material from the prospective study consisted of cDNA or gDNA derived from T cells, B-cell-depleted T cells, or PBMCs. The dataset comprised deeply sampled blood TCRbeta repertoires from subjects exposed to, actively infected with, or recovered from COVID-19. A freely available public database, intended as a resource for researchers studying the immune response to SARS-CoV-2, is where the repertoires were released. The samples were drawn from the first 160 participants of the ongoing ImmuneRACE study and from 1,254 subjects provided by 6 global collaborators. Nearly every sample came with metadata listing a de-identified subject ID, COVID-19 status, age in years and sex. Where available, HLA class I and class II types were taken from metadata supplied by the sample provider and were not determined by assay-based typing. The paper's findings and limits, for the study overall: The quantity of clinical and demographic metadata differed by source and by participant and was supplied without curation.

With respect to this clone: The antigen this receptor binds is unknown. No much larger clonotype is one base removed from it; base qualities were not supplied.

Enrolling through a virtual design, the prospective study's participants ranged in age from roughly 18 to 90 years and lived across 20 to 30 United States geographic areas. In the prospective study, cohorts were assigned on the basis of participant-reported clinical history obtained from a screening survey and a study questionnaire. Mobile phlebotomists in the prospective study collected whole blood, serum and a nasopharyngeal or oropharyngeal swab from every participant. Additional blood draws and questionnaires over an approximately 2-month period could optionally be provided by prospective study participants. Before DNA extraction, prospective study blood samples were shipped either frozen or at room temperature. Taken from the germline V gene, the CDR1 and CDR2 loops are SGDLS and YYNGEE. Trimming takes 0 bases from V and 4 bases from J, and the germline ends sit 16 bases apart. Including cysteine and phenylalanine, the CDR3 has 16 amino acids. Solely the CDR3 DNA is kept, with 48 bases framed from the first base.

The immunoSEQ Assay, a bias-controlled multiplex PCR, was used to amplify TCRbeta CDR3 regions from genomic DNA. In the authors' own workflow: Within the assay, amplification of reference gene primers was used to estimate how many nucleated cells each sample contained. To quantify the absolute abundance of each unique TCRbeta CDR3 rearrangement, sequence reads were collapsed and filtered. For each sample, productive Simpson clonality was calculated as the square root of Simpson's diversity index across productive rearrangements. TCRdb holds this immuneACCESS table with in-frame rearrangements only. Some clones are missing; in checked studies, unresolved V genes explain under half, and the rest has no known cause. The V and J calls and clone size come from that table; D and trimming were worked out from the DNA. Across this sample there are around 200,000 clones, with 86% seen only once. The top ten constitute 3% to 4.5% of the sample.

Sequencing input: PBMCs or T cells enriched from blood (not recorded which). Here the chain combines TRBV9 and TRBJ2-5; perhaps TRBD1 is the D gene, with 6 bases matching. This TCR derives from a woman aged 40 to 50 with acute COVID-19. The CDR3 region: CASSVGGRGLIETQYF. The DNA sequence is TGTGCCAGCAGCGTAGGGGGCAGGGGTTTAATAGAGACCCAGTACTTC.